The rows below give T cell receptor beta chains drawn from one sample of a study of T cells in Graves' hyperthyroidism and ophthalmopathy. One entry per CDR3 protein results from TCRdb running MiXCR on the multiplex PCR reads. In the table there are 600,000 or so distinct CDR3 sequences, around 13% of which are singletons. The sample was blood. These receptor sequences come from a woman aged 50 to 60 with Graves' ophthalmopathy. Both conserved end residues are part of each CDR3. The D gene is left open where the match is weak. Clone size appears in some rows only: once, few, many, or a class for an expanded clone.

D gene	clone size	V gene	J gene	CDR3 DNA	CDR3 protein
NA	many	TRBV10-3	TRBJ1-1	TGTGCCATCAACACAGGGTTGGGCATGAACACTGAAGCTTTCTTT	CAINTGLGMNTEAFF
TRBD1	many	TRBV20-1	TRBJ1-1	TGCAGTGCTGGGGGACAGACGAACACTGAAGCTTTCTTT	CSAGGQTNTEAFF
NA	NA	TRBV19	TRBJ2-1	TGTGCCAGTAGTACCCCTCCCCCGGGACAAAACAATGAGCAGTTCTTC	CASSTPPPGQNNEQFF
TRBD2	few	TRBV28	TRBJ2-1	TGTGCCAGCAGTCCCTCCAGGACTAGCGGGATATACAATGAGCAGTTCTTC	CASSPSRTSGIYNEQFF
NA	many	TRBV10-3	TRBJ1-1	TGTGCCATCAGTGGTCCGGGAGAAACGAACACTGAAGCTTTCTTT	CAISGPGETNTEAFF
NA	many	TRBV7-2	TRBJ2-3	TGTGCCAGCAGCTTAGGCTGGAGCACAGATACGCAGTATTTT	CASSLGWSTDTQYF
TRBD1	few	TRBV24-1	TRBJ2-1	TGTGCCACCAGTGATTTAGGGACAGGAGTCTACAATGAGCAGTTCTTC	CATSDLGTGVYNEQFF
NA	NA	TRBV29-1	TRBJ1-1	TGCAGCGTTGAGTTCAGGCAGTTGAACACTGAAGCTTTCTTT	CSVEFRQLNTEAFF
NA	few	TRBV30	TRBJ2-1	TGTGCCTGGAGTCCAACCGGGGCGTACAATGAGCAGTTCTTC	CAWSPTGAYNEQFF
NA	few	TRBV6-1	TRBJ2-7	TGTGCCAGCATCGCACGGACAGGCGGGACCTACGAGCAGTACTTC	CASIARTGGTYEQYF
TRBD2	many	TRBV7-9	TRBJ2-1	TGTGCCAGCAACCCGAGCGGGGGGCCGGACAATGAGCAGTTCTTC	CASNPSGGPDNEQFF
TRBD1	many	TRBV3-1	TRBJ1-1	TGTGCCAGCAGCCACAAACGACCCGGGACAGGTCAGGGTACTGAAGCTTTCTTT	CASSHKRPGTGQGTEAFF
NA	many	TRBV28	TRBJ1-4	TGTGCCAGCAGTCCTGCAGCTAATGAAAAACTGTTTTTT	CASSPAANEKLFF
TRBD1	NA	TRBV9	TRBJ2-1	TGTGCCAGCAGCGTAGAAGGGACAGGGGTCGATGAGCAGTTCTTC	CASSVEGTGVDEQFF
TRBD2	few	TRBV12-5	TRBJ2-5	TGTGCTAGTGGTTCGCGAGCGGGAGGGACGCTAGAGACCCAGTACTTC	CASGSRAGGTLETQYF
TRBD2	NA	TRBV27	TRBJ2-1	TGTGCCAGCAGTTTGACGGGGACTAGCGGGCACAATGAGCAGTTCTTC	CASSLTGTSGHNEQFF
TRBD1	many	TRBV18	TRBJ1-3	TGTGCCAGCTCATCGACAGGGCTGGGAAACACCATATATTTT	CASSSTGLGNTIYF
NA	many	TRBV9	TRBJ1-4	TGTGCCAGCAGCGTAGGCGGCAGGGGAGATGAAAAACTGTTTTTT	CASSVGGRGDEKLFF
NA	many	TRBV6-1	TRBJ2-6	TGTGCCATAAAGGGGGACTCTGGGGCCAACGTCCTGACTTTC	CAIKGDSGANVLTF
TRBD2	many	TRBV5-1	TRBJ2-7	TGCGCCAGCAGCATGGGGACTAGCGGGAGCTACGAGCAGTACTTC	CASSMGTSGSYEQYF
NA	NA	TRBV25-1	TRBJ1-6	TGTGCCAGCAGTGACAGGGGATTTCGTTCACCCCTCCACTTT	CASSDRGFRSPLHF
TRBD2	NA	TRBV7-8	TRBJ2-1	TGTGCCAGCAGCCTACTAGCGGGAGTATACGATGAGCAGTTCTTC	CASSLLAGVYDEQFF
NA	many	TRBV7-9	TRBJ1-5	TGTGCCAGCAGTTTAGGGAATCAGCCCCAGCATTTT	CASSLGNQPQHF
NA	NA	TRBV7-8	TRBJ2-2	TGTGCCAGCAGCGTATTAGCGTTCGGGGAGCTGTTTTTT	CASSVLAFGELFF
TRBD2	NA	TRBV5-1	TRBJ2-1	TGCGCCAGCAGGGGACTAGCGGGAGCCGACAATGAGCAGTTCTTC	CASRGLAGADNEQFF
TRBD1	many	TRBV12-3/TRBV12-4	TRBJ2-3	TGTGCCAGCAGTTTAGGGACAGGGGGCGCTTTAGCAGATACGCAGTATTTT	CASSLGTGGALADTQYF
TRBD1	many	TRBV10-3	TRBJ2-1	TGTGCCATCAGGTTGGACAGGGGTGATGAGCAGTTCTTC	CAIRLDRGDEQFF
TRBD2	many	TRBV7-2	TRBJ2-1	TGTGCCAGCAGCTCGGTTTTGCGGGAGGTATCCAATGAGCAGTTCTTC	CASSSVLREVSNEQFF
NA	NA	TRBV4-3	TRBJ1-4	TGCGCCAGCAGCCAGGTCACAGGGTCAACTAATGAAAAACTGTTTTTT	CASSQVTGSTNEKLFF
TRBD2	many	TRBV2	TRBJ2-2	TGTGCCAGCAGTGTTCTTCTAGCGGGAGCTGGGGAGCTGTTTTTT	CASSVLLAGAGELFF
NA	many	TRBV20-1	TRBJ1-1	TGCAGTGCGGCCAGGTCTCCCAACACTGAAGCTTTCTTT	CSAARSPNTEAFF
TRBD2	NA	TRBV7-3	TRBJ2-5	TGTGCCAGCAGCTTAGGACTAGCGGGAGCGTTCCAAGAGACCCAGCACTTC	CASSLGLAGAFQETQHF
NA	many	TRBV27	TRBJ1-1	TGTGCCAGCTTTAAGGGGGACGATTACACTGAAGCTTTCTTT	CASFKGDDYTEAFF
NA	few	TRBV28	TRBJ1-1	TGTGCCAGCAGTTTACGTACCGTAGGGGTGACAGCCCCCCGGACTTTCTTT	CASSLRTVGVTAPRTFF
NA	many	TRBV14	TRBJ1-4	TGTGCCAGCAGCCAAGTAAGACGTGGAGGGGGAGGAAAACTGTTTTTT	CASSQVRRGGGGKLFF
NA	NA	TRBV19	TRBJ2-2	TGTGCCAGTACCGAATTCGGGGGCAACACCGGGGAGCTGTTTTTT	CASTEFGGNTGELFF
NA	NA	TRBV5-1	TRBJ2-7	TGCGCCAGCAGCTTGGATCGTTGGGTGGGCGAGCAGTACTTC	CASSLDRWVGEQYF